A selection of T cell receptor beta chains follows, all from one sample in a study of OX40 agonist ivuxolimab in advanced cancers. Libraries were prepared by immunoSEQ multiplex PCR; TCRdb keeps only in-frame clonotypes and omits some of them. Counted here are roughly 61,000 clones, roughly 77% occurring once; the ten biggest clones make up 0.7% to 0.8%. Sequencing was performed on CD4+ or CD8+ T cells sorted from blood, taken in a trial of the OX40 agonist ivuxolimab. Receptors originate from an adult with an advanced solid tumor such as melanoma, head and neck, liver or kidney cancer. Both conserved end residues are part of each CDR3. Fields, in order: J gene, D gene, V gene, clone size, CDR3 DNA, CDR3 protein. The D gene is left open where the match is weak. For some rows the clone size is stated as once, few or many, or as a class when expanded; others skip it.

j_gene: TRBJ2-3; d_gene: TRBD2; v_gene: TRBV18; abundance: NA; CDR3nt: TGTGCCAGCTCACCAGCTAGCGGGGGTGTAGATACGCAGTATTTT; CDR3aa: CASSPASGGVDTQYF
j_gene: TRBJ2-7; d_gene: TRBD2; v_gene: TRBV11-3; abundance: NA; CDR3nt: TGTGCCAGCAGCTCCGAACAGCGGGGGGGTGACTACGAGCAGTACTTC; CDR3aa: CASSSEQRGGDYEQYF
j_gene: TRBJ2-6; d_gene: NA; v_gene: TRBV7-2; abundance: NA; CDR3nt: TGTGCCAGCCGGAGGATCTCTGGGGCCAACGTCCTGACTTTC; CDR3aa: CASRRISGANVLTF
j_gene: TRBJ1-4; d_gene: NA; v_gene: TRBV11-3; abundance: NA; CDR3nt: TGTGCCAGCACCTACCGGACCCAAACAGCAACTAATGAAAAACTGTTTTTT; CDR3aa: CASTYRTQTATNEKLFF
j_gene: TRBJ2-6; d_gene: NA; v_gene: TRBV5-1; abundance: NA; CDR3nt: TGCGCCAGCAGCTTGGACGGGATCGGGGCCAACGTCCTGACTTTC; CDR3aa: CASSLDGIGANVLTF
j_gene: TRBJ2-7; d_gene: TRBD1; v_gene: TRBV7-8; abundance: few; CDR3nt: TGTGCCAGCAGCTGGGCGGGGACAGGGGGTCACGAGCAGTACTTC; CDR3aa: CASSWAGTGGHEQYF
j_gene: TRBJ1-6; d_gene: NA; v_gene: TRBV9; abundance: NA; CDR3nt: TGTGCCAGCAGCCCCGGGCAGGTTAATTCACCCCTCCACTTT; CDR3aa: CASSPGQVNSPLHF
j_gene: TRBJ2-6; d_gene: NA; v_gene: TRBV2; abundance: NA; CDR3nt: TGTGCCAGCAGTGTAGGGCAGGGTAGGGCTGGGGCCAACGTCCTGACTTTC; CDR3aa: CASSVGQGRAGANVLTF
j_gene: TRBJ2-5; d_gene: TRBD1; v_gene: TRBV5-1; abundance: NA; CDR3nt: TGCGCCAGCAGCCCGGGGACAGGGGTTTTCGGAGAGACCCAGTACTTC; CDR3aa: CASSPGTGVFGETQYF
j_gene: TRBJ1-4; d_gene: NA; v_gene: TRBV19; abundance: NA; CDR3nt: TGTGCCAGTAGTATCGGGGGGGCGTCTAATGAAAAACTGTTTTTT; CDR3aa: CASSIGGASNEKLFF
j_gene: TRBJ2-2; d_gene: TRBD2; v_gene: TRBV7-9; abundance: NA; CDR3nt: TGTGCCAGCAGGCCTCCTGGCGGGGGTGGCACCGGGGAGCTGTTTTTT; CDR3aa: CASRPPGGGGTGELFF
j_gene: TRBJ2-1; d_gene: NA; v_gene: TRBV6-5; abundance: NA; CDR3nt: TGTGCCAGCACCGTGGGTCTCTACAATGAGCAGTTCTTC; CDR3aa: CASTVGLYNEQFF
j_gene: TRBJ2-1; d_gene: TRBD2; v_gene: TRBV7-9; abundance: few; CDR3nt: TGTGCCAGCAGCTCCGGACTAGCGGGCCTGTTCTTC; CDR3aa: CASSSGLAGLFF
j_gene: TRBJ2-5; d_gene: TRBD1; v_gene: TRBV5-1; abundance: medium-sized; CDR3nt: TGCGCCAGCAGGCTTGGGACAGGGGTGGAGACCCAGTACTTC; CDR3aa: CASRLGTGVETQYF
j_gene: TRBJ2-7; d_gene: TRBD1; v_gene: TRBV7-2; abundance: few; CDR3nt: TGTGCCAGCAGCTTAGAGGGACAGGGGATCTACGAGCAGTACTTC; CDR3aa: CASSLEGQGIYEQYF
j_gene: TRBJ2-3; d_gene: TRBD2; v_gene: TRBV7-6; abundance: NA; CDR3nt: TGTGCCAGCAGCCGGGGACGGCTAGCGGCCCGAGATACGCAGTATTTT; CDR3aa: CASSRGRLAARDTQYF
j_gene: TRBJ1-6; d_gene: NA; v_gene: TRBV9; abundance: NA; CDR3nt: TGTGCCAGCAGCGACGGGATTGATTCACCCCTCCACTTT; CDR3aa: CASSDGIDSPLHF
j_gene: TRBJ2-1; d_gene: TRBD1; v_gene: TRBV5-1; abundance: NA; CDR3nt: TGCGCCAGCAGCGGGACAGGGGATAGGGTGTACAATGAGCAGTTCTTC; CDR3aa: CASSGTGDRVYNEQFF
j_gene: TRBJ1-1; d_gene: NA; v_gene: TRBV5-1; abundance: NA; CDR3nt: TGCGCCAGTATAGGTGGGGCGGGGAACACTGAAGCTTTCTTT; CDR3aa: CASIGGAGNTEAFF
j_gene: TRBJ1-2; d_gene: TRBD1; v_gene: TRBV11-2; abundance: NA; CDR3nt: TGTGCCAGCAGCGCGGGACAGTCTCTTCGGGGCTACACCTTC; CDR3aa: CASSAGQSLRGYTF
j_gene: TRBJ2-2; d_gene: NA; v_gene: TRBV11-2; abundance: NA; CDR3nt: TGTGCCAGCAGCCGAATATTGGCTGGGGAGCTGTTTTTT; CDR3aa: CASSRILAGELFF
j_gene: TRBJ1-4; d_gene: TRBD1; v_gene: TRBV5-1; abundance: NA; CDR3nt: TGCGCCAGCAGCTCTGGGACAGGGGCGAGGAGTGAAAAACTGTTTTTT; CDR3aa: CASSSGTGARSEKLFF
j_gene: TRBJ2-3; d_gene: TRBD1; v_gene: TRBV19; abundance: NA; CDR3nt: TGTGCCAGTAGTGAAAAGGGGACAGACACAGATACGCAGTATTTT; CDR3aa: CASSEKGTDTDTQYF
j_gene: TRBJ2-1; d_gene: NA; v_gene: TRBV5-1; abundance: NA; CDR3nt: TGCGCCAGCAGGCGAGGGGATGAGCAGTTCTTC; CDR3aa: CASRRGDEQFF
j_gene: TRBJ2-3; d_gene: NA; v_gene: TRBV11-3; abundance: few; CDR3nt: TGTGCCAGCAGCTCCGGCGGGGTTAGCACAGATACGCAGTATTTT; CDR3aa: CASSSGGVSTDTQYF
j_gene: TRBJ2-5; d_gene: NA; v_gene: TRBV2; abundance: NA; CDR3nt: TGTGCCAGCAGTGAATTAGTCCGAGAGACCCAGTACTTC; CDR3aa: CASSELVRETQYF
j_gene: TRBJ1-1; d_gene: NA; v_gene: TRBV5-5; abundance: NA; CDR3nt: TGTGCCAGCAGGTGGGGGCCGGTAGTGAACTTGAACACTGAAGCTTTCTTT; CDR3aa: CASRWGPVVNLNTEAFF
j_gene: TRBJ2-1; d_gene: TRBD2; v_gene: TRBV5-1; abundance: once; CDR3nt: TGCGCCAGCAGCTTGACGCCTAGCGGGGGGACCTACAATGAGCAGTTCTTC; CDR3aa: CASSLTPSGGTYNEQFF
j_gene: TRBJ2-5; d_gene: TRBD2; v_gene: TRBV11-3; abundance: NA; CDR3nt: TGTGCCAGCAGCCTCGGGACTAGCGGAGAAGAGACCCAGTACTTC; CDR3aa: CASSLGTSGEETQYF
j_gene: TRBJ1-5; d_gene: NA; v_gene: TRBV5-4; abundance: NA; CDR3nt: TGTGCCAGCAGCTTGCAGGGTAGGAATCAGCCCCAGCATTTT; CDR3aa: CASSLQGRNQPQHF
j_gene: TRBJ2-7; d_gene: NA; v_gene: TRBV6-1; abundance: NA; CDR3nt: TGTGCCAGCAGTTTGGACCACTCCTACGAGCAGTACTTC; CDR3aa: CASSLDHSYEQYF
j_gene: TRBJ2-7; d_gene: TRBD1; v_gene: TRBV5-1; abundance: NA; CDR3nt: TGCGCCAGCAGCTTTCTGACAGGGGACGAGCAGTACTTC; CDR3aa: CASSFLTGDEQYF
j_gene: TRBJ2-7; d_gene: TRBD1; v_gene: TRBV5-1; abundance: NA; CDR3nt: TGCGCCAGCAGCTGGGGACAGGGGCCCTCCTACGAGCAGTACTTC; CDR3aa: CASSWGQGPSYEQYF
j_gene: TRBJ2-7; d_gene: NA; v_gene: TRBV7-2; abundance: NA; CDR3nt: TGTGCCAGCAGCTTAGCTACGGCTTCCCTGGGGTACGAGCAGTACTTC; CDR3aa: CASSLATASLGYEQYF
j_gene: TRBJ1-5; d_gene: NA; v_gene: TRBV6-1; abundance: few; CDR3nt: TGTGCCAGCAGTGAAGTAAAACCCCAGCATTTT; CDR3aa: CASSEVKPQHF
j_gene: TRBJ2-5; d_gene: TRBD2; v_gene: TRBV7-3; abundance: NA; CDR3nt: TGTGCCAGCAGCTCCGGGGTAGCGGGGGTCCAAGAGACCCAGTACTTC; CDR3aa: CASSSGVAGVQETQYF
j_gene: TRBJ2-5; d_gene: TRBD2; v_gene: TRBV5-8; abundance: NA; CDR3nt: TGTGCCAGCAGACAACTAGCGGTTAAAGAGACCCAGTACTTC; CDR3aa: CASRQLAVKETQYF
j_gene: TRBJ2-7; d_gene: TRBD2; v_gene: TRBV6-1; abundance: NA; CDR3nt: TGTGCCAGCAGTGGACGCGGGGGAACCTACGAGCAGTACTTC; CDR3aa: CASSGRGGTYEQYF
j_gene: TRBJ1-3; d_gene: TRBD1; v_gene: TRBV5-1; abundance: NA; CDR3nt: TGCGCCAGCAGCTTGGCCACAGGGGCTGGAAACACCATATATTTT; CDR3aa: CASSLATGAGNTIYF
j_gene: TRBJ2-7; d_gene: TRBD1; v_gene: TRBV5-1; abundance: NA; CDR3nt: TGCGCCAGCAGCTTGGTTCGGACAGGGGTGGGGGAGCAGTACTTC; CDR3aa: CASSLVRTGVGEQYF
j_gene: TRBJ1-2; d_gene: NA; v_gene: TRBV18; abundance: NA; CDR3nt: TGTGCCAGCTCACCAGTTAGAGCAGGACCTAACTATGGCTACACCTTC; CDR3aa: CASSPVRAGPNYGYTF
j_gene: TRBJ2-3; d_gene: NA; v_gene: TRBV5-3; abundance: NA; CDR3nt: TGTGCCAGAAGCCACCCGCCTACAGGTGAGGTGGGAGATACGCAGTATTTT; CDR3aa: CARSHPPTGEVGDTQYF
j_gene: TRBJ2-1; d_gene: TRBD2; v_gene: TRBV5-1; abundance: once; CDR3nt: TGCGCCAGCAGCTTGGAGCTAGCGGGCGAGCAGTTCTTC; CDR3aa: CASSLELAGEQFF
j_gene: TRBJ2-5; d_gene: TRBD1; v_gene: TRBV27; abundance: NA; CDR3nt: TGTGCCAGCAGTTTTACGGGACAGGGGAGAGAGACCCAGTACTTC; CDR3aa: CASSFTGQGRETQYF
j_gene: TRBJ1-1; d_gene: NA; v_gene: TRBV5-1; abundance: NA; CDR3nt: TGCGCCAGCAGCTTGGCGACAGCTATGAACACTGAAGCTTTCTTT; CDR3aa: CASSLATAMNTEAFF
j_gene: TRBJ2-1; d_gene: NA; v_gene: TRBV5-1; abundance: NA; CDR3nt: TGCGCCAGCGCAAAGGATAGCTCCTACAATGAGCAGTTCTTC; CDR3aa: CASAKDSSYNEQFF
j_gene: TRBJ1-1; d_gene: NA; v_gene: TRBV19; abundance: NA; CDR3nt: TGTGCCAGTAGTATAGATTCAGGACGGACTGAAGCTTTCTTT; CDR3aa: CASSIDSGRTEAFF
j_gene: TRBJ2-6; d_gene: TRBD1; v_gene: TRBV4-2; abundance: NA; CDR3nt: TGTGCCAGCAGCCAAGACCCACCGGGACAGGGCTCTGGGGCCAACGTCCTGACTTTC; CDR3aa: CASSQDPPGQGSGANVLTF
j_gene: TRBJ2-7; d_gene: NA; v_gene: TRBV20-1; abundance: NA; CDR3nt: TGCAGTGCTAGTGGTAACTACGAGCAGTACTTC; CDR3aa: CSASGNYEQYF
j_gene: TRBJ2-1; d_gene: TRBD2; v_gene: TRBV5-1; abundance: few; CDR3nt: TGCGCCAGCAGCTCACTTACGGGGGGGCAGTTCAATGAGCAGTTCTTC; CDR3aa: CASSSLTGGQFNEQFF
j_gene: TRBJ2-7; d_gene: TRBD1; v_gene: TRBV2; abundance: once; CDR3nt: TGTGCCAGCGGACGGGACAGGGTAAACAGCGAGCAGTACTTC; CDR3aa: CASGRDRVNSEQYF
j_gene: TRBJ1-2; d_gene: NA; v_gene: TRBV5-1; abundance: NA; CDR3nt: TGCGCCAGCAGCGTATCGACAGGTAGAGGCTACACCTTC; CDR3aa: CASSVSTGRGYTF
j_gene: TRBJ2-3; d_gene: NA; v_gene: TRBV5-7; abundance: NA; CDR3nt: TGTGCCAGCAGGGTTTGGGGACACCTCCAGCCAGGTACGCAGTATTTT; CDR3aa: CASRVWGHLQPGTQYF
j_gene: TRBJ2-7; d_gene: NA; v_gene: TRBV5-1; abundance: few; CDR3nt: TGCGCCAGCAGCTTGCTCGGGGGCCAGGGGTACGAGCAGTACTTC; CDR3aa: CASSLLGGQGYEQYF
j_gene: TRBJ1-5; d_gene: TRBD1; v_gene: TRBV10-3; abundance: NA; CDR3nt: TGTGCCATCAGTGAGCCCGGACAGGGAGGGTTTGATCAGCCCCAGCATTTT; CDR3aa: CAISEPGQGGFDQPQHF
j_gene: TRBJ2-5; d_gene: NA; v_gene: TRBV5-6; abundance: NA; CDR3nt: TGTGCCAGCAGCTTGGTTTCTAGGGAGACCCAGTACTTC; CDR3aa: CASSLVSRETQYF
j_gene: TRBJ2-5; d_gene: TRBD1; v_gene: TRBV11-3; abundance: NA; CDR3nt: TGTGCCAGCAGCGCCAGGGGGCTGGAGACCCAGTACTTC; CDR3aa: CASSARGLETQYF
j_gene: TRBJ2-3; d_gene: NA; v_gene: TRBV9; abundance: NA; CDR3nt: TGTGCCAGCAGCGCTAGGATTGGCGGGGGCACAGATACGCAGTATTTT; CDR3aa: CASSARIGGGTDTQYF
j_gene: TRBJ1-2; d_gene: NA; v_gene: TRBV2; abundance: NA; CDR3nt: TGTGCCAGCAGTGAAGAGGAGGGGTCCTATGGCTACACCTTC; CDR3aa: CASSEEEGSYGYTF
j_gene: TRBJ1-1; d_gene: NA; v_gene: TRBV19; abundance: NA; CDR3nt: TGTGCCAGTAAGCAGGGTCAGGTGAACACTGAAGCTTTCTTT; CDR3aa: CASKQGQVNTEAFF